The TCR beta chain described here comes from a study of blood T cell repertoires in COVID-19. About the research overall: Sites across the United States, Italy and Spain contributed samples from acute and convalescent COVID-19. In each case, the material was cDNA or gDNA derived from T cells, B-cell-depleted T cells, or PBMCs.

Per germline, CDR1 WSHSY and CDR2 SAAADI. CDR3 length: 13 residues. Trimming at V came to 8 bases and at J to 3 bases, leaving 7 bases not matched to a gene. Per the original data handling: Nucleated cell number was recorded as an estimate derived from reference gene primer amplification. TCRdb keeps only in-frame clones here, not all; method: immunoSEQ multiplex PCR. V, J and clone size reflect that table, while D and trimming were determined from the DNA. The table includes about 220,000 clones, about four fifths detected once. The sample taken for sequencing was peripheral blood. This clonotype was sampled from a woman aged 25 to 39 who had recovered from COVID-19. The rearrangement links TRBV10-2 to TRBJ2-7; 7 nucleotides match TRBD1. The CDR3 spells CASRIRTGYEQYF. The CDR3 coding sequence is TGCGCCAGCCGGATTCGGACAGGCTACGAGCAGTACTTC.